This TCR beta chain is drawn from a study of blood T cell repertoires in COVID-19. Using immunoSEQ multiplex PCR, the repertoire was profiled, and TCRdb retains in-frame clones only, with some absent. The repertoire holds about 330,000 clones, with 87% as singletons. To note about this clone: The sample has other DNA sequences that encode this CDR3 too.

The V gene end was trimmed by 5 bases and the J gene end by 1 base; junction bases not matched to a gene: 3. The V gene's germline CDR1 is LNHDA and CDR2 SQIVND (reference sequence). The length of the CDR3 is 14 residues. What was sequenced was PBMCs or T cells enriched from blood (not recorded which). This receptor was obtained from a woman in her 30s who had recovered from COVID-19. The rearrangement uses TRBV19 and TRBJ1-1, with 8 bases matching TRBD1. CDR3 residues: CASSLGTGNTEAFF. In DNA, the CDR3 is TGTGCCAGTAGTCTGGGGACAGGGAACACTGAAGCTTTCTTT.